This TCR beta chain was captured by sequencing in a study of radiation and T cells in renal cell carcinoma. The study's findings and limits: From baseline, blood top tumor clonotypes peaked at 2 weeks post-radiation.

Time point reported: blood 4 weeks post-SBRT, at nephrectomy. Stated treatment: 15 Gy SBRT to primary tumor, nephrectomy 4 weeks later. Nephrectomy followed 15 Gy stereotactic body radiation by 4 weeks. Clear cell pathology was present in this patient's renal cell carcinoma. As regards this clone: What it recognizes is unknown.

CDR3 length: 15 residues. Between the trimmed V and J ends, which lost 5 bases and 0 bases, there was a span of 11 bases. The germline V gene encodes CDR1 SGDLS and CDR2 YYNGEE. The data were produced by immunoSEQ multiplex PCR, yet TCRdb's version contains in-frame clones alone and is incomplete. Among around 140,000 clones listed, about 86% were seen once. The chain employs TRBV9 and TRBJ1-4, with D possibly matching TRBD1 (5 bases). The receptor's source is a woman aged 50 to 65 with renal cell carcinoma. This material consisted of blood, taken from a patient whose treatment included radiotherapy and nephrectomy. The CDR3 nucleotides read TGTGCCAGCAGTTCCGGGGGGACAACTAATGAAAAACTGTTTTTT. Its translation: CASSSGGTTNEKLFF.